The present entry profiles one T cell receptor (beta chain) with its context. The sample is drawn from a study of control samples from healthy donors and cancer patients. TCRdb keeps only in-frame clones here, not all; method: immunoSEQ multiplex PCR. Among some 120,000 clones listed, 85% to 95% were seen once. The CDR3 sequence is 17 residues long. CDR1 is SEHNR and CDR2 is FQNEAQ in the germline V gene (reference sequence). The junction had 10 bases not matched to a gene; V was cut back by 7 bases and J by 0 bases. Sequencing was done on a sample of blood. The receptor comes from a young man in good health. The chain couples TRBV7-9 to TRBJ1-3; 9 nucleotides match TRBD1. The CDR3 sequence is CASNTWDRAFSGNTIYF. The CDR3 DNA reads as TGTGCCAGCAACACCTGGGACAGGGCCTTCTCTGGAAACACCATATATTTT.